The 14 T cell receptor beta chains listed next were all sequenced from one sample in a study of T cells in Graves' hyperthyroidism and ophthalmopathy. TCR beta CDR3 regions were amplified from RNA transcripts. Carried out on the TCR CDR3, a first-round RT-PCR used the HTBI primer set. Using its own MiXCR run on the multiplex PCR reads, TCRdb lists one record per CDR3 protein. The sample lists 800,000 or so distinct CDR3 sequences; more than 30% were seen once. The sequenced sample was blood. These receptors came from a man between 18 and 29 years old with Graves' hyperthyroidism.

This clonotype was recorded at least ten times. CDR3 nucleotide sequence: TGTGCCAGTACCCTCGGCCTGAACACTGAAGCTTTCTTT. Protein product: CASTLGLNTEAFF. The V gene is TRBV19, the J gene TRBJ1-1; no reliable D call. Trimming took off 7 bases at V and 0 bases at J, with 9 bases between the two ends. This CDR3 contains 13 residues. Germline V gene lookup returns CDR1 LNHDA and CDR2 SQIVND (reference sequence).

Regarding this clonotype: One base away lies a much larger clone, so this may be a sequencing read error. The chain couples TRBV10-3 to TRBJ1-1, with 7 bases identical to TRBD1. CDR3 length: 14 amino acids. Unmatched junction bases numbered 7, after V lost 6 bases and J lost 3 bases. Germline V gene data show CDR1 as ENHRY and CDR2 as SYGVKD. CDR3 sequence reads: CAISLEGAYTEAFF. The CDR3 region has the DNA TGTGCCATCAGCTTAGAGGGGGCATACACTGAAGCTTTCTTT.

Worth noting for this clonotype: This may stem from a read error, because a much larger clone lies one nucleotide away. No conserved phenylalanine or tryptophan ends this CDR3, so it is likely a read error. The V and J genes are TRBV11-2 and TRBJ1-4; D is undetermined. The CDR3 has 13 amino acids. Germline V gives CDR1 SGHAT, CDR2 FQNNGV. V lost 5 bases, J lost 6 bases, and 10 bases lay in between. CDR3 region: CASSRPSDEKLFS. In nucleotides, the CDR3 is TGTGCCAGCAGCCGCCCATCGGATGAAAAACTGTTTTCT.

This clonotype was counted many times. This chain joins TRBV7-6 and TRBJ1-1; no definite D call. The CDR3 extends over 14 amino acids. V lost 9 bases and J lost 3, with 17 bases in between. Germline loops: CDR1 SGHVS, CDR2 FNYEAQ. CDR3 amino acids: CASFKGGPYTEAFF. In DNA form, the CDR3 reads TGTGCCAGTTTCAAGGGCGGGCCGTACACTGAAGCTTTCTTT. Filled out from reference TRBV7-6 and TRBJ1-1, the complete variable domain reads GAGVSQSPRYKVTKRGQDVALRCDPISGHVSLYWYRQALGQGPEFLTYFNYEAQQDKSGLPNDRFSAERPEGSISTLTIQRTEQRDSAMYRCASFKGGPYTEAFFGQGTRLTVV.

This clonotype was seen repeatedly, ten times or more. CDR3 nucleotides: TGTGCCAGCAGCCTTTCTAGGGGGAATCAGCCCCAGCATTTT. As protein: CASSLSRGNQPQHF. V and J are TRBV7-9 and TRBJ1-5, with D possibly TRBD1 on 6 matching bases. The CDR3 spans 14 residues. Deletions cut 5 bases from V and 4 bases from J, with 12 bases between. The V gene's germline CDR1 is SEHNR and CDR2 FQNEAQ (reference sequence).

This clonotype showed up many times. The rearrangement joins TRBV14 to TRBJ2-2; D remains unclear. This CDR3 comprises 12 residues. Germline-derived CDR1 and CDR2 are SGHDN and FVKESK. Trimming took 1 base from V and 6 from J, leaving 3 bases between them. CDR3 region: CASSQVPGELFF. The CDR3 DNA reads as TGTGCCAGCAGCCAAGTCCCCGGGGAGCTGTTTTTT.

The chain uses TRBV9 and TRBJ2-5; 7 bases are a match to TRBD2. Germline trimming cut 3 bases from V and 4 bases from J; bases unmatched to any gene: 12. Per germline, CDR1 SGDLS and CDR2 YYNGEE. This CDR3 is built from 16 residues. CDR3 loop: CASSAGGAGWRETQYF. DNA of the CDR3: TGTGCCAGCAGCGCGGGGGGAGCCGGTTGGAGAGAGACCCAGTACTTC.

This clonotype was seen just once. The CDR3 here is CASSLGTGTSHEQRELFF. DNA for the CDR3: TGTGCCAGCAGCTTAGGAACAGGGACTTCCCACGAGCAGCGGGAACTGTTTTTT. The rearrangement joins TRBV7-9 to TRBJ1-4; TRBD1 is a possible D gene (6 bases). Germline V gene data show CDR1 as SEHNR and CDR2 as FQNEAQ (reference sequence). There are 18 residues in the CDR3. V was cut by 1 base and J by 12 bases, with 27 bases left in between. The full variable domain, completed using reference TRBV7-9 and TRBJ1-4, is DTGVSQNPRHKITKRGQNVTFRCDPISEHNRLYWYRQTLGQGPEFLTYFQNEAQLEKSRLLSDRFSAERPKGSFSTLEIQRTEQGDSAMYLCASSLGTGTSHEQRELFFGSGTQLSVL.

This clonotype was seen repeatedly, ten times or more. The chain joins TRBV19 to TRBJ1-5; TRBD1 is a possible D gene (5 bases). Looked up from germline, CDR1 is LNHDA and CDR2 is SQIVND (reference sequence). Trimming shortened V by 3 bases and J by 6 bases, and 18 bases separated the two germline ends. CDR3 length equals 16 residues. The CDR3 coding sequence is TGTGCCAGTAGTATCGCCTTGGCGGGGCTCGGTCAGCCCCAGCATTTT. It translates to CASSIALAGLGQPQHF.

The V gene is TRBV20-1, the J gene TRBJ1-1; D unresolved. CDR3 length: 13 residues. With 3 bases removed from V and 6 bases from J, the gap between germline ends came to 14 bases. Germline CDR1 reads DFQATT; CDR2 reads SNEGSKA (reference sequence). The CDR3 region has the DNA TGCAGTGCTAGGCCCTGGTACCCGGCTGAAGCTTTCTTT. The encoded protein is CSARPWYPAEAFF.

This clonotype was seen more than once but under ten times. The chain couples TRBV7-2 to TRBJ2-7, with a tentative D call TRBD1 (6 bases). V lost 5 bases to trimming and J lost 1 base, with 12 bases between them. CDR1 and CDR2 from the germline V gene are SGHTA and FQGNSA. The CDR3 sequence is 14 residues long. The CDR3 coding sequence is TGTGCCAGCAGCCACCCGGACAGTTCCTACGAGCAGTACTTC. Amino acid sequence: CASSHPDSSYEQYF.

This clonotype was observed a handful of times. This chain connects TRBV20-1 to TRBJ2-7; possible D gene TRBD2, 6 bases. Germline CDR1 reads DFQATT; CDR2 reads SNEGSKA (reference sequence). CDR3 length: 11 amino acids. V shed 3 bases and J shed 7 bases, with 10 bases lying between them. The CDR3 sequence: CSARLAWEQYF. The CDR3 DNA reads TGCAGTGCTAGGCTAGCGTGGGAGCAGTACTTC.

At least ten counts were recorded for this clonotype. This chain links TRBV2 with TRBJ2-7; D may be TRBD1 (6 bases). Germline lookup yields CDR1 SNHLY and CDR2 FYNNEI. V was clipped by 7 bases and J by 0 bases, with 13 bases between them. This CDR3 contains 14 residues. CDR3 residues: CASKDQGNSYEQYF. CDR3 nucleotides: TGTGCCAGCAAGGACCAGGGGAACTCCTACGAGCAGTACTTC.

In regard to this clonotype: A read error is possible here, since a much larger clone lies one base away. The rearrangement uses TRBV2 and TRBJ2-5; 7 bases fit TRBD1. The CDR3 runs to 14 residues. In germline, CDR1 is SNHLY, CDR2 FYNNEI. The CDR3 loop is CTSTETGLVETQYF. The CDR3 coding sequence is TGTACCAGCACGGAGACAGGGTTGGTGGAGACCCAGTACTTC. Full variable domain (outside the CDR3, taken from reference TRBV2 and TRBJ2-5): EPEVTQTPSHQVTQMGQEVILRCVPISNHLYFYWYRQILGQKVEFLVSFYNNEISEKSEIFDDQFSVERPDGSNFTLKIRSTKLEDSAMYFCTSTETGLVETQYFGPGTRLLVL.